The 8 T cell receptor beta chains presented below share a single source sample, sequenced in a study of T cell responses to AZD1222 COVID-19 vaccine. Using immunoSEQ multiplex PCR, the repertoire was profiled, and TCRdb retains in-frame clones only, with some absent. The sample yields 150,000 to 200,000 clones, around nine tenths seen once. Sequencing was performed on peripheral blood, taken on day 0 of AZD1222 vaccination. All receptors come from an adult in good health.

The V call is TRBV7-8, the J call TRBJ2-3, with D possibly being TRBD2 (7 bases). Germline CDR1 is SGHVS and CDR2 is FQNEAQ. V was pared by 7 bases and J by 4 bases, with 12 bases between. CDR3 size: 13 residues. CDR3 nucleotides: TGTGCCAGCACAAGGGGGGGCCCAGATACGCAGTATTTT. Translating gives CASTRGGPDTQYF.

V and J are TRBV30 and TRBJ1-5; D unclear. This CDR3 spans 14 amino acids. The germline V and J ends were trimmed by 0 bases and 7 bases, with 13 bases remaining between them. Germline lookup yields CDR1 GTSNPN and CDR2 SVGIG (reference sequence). The CDR3: CAWSVSGLGQPQHF. In DNA form, the CDR3 reads TGTGCCTGGAGTGTTTCAGGCCTGGGGCAGCCCCAGCATTTT.

The rearrangement links TRBV19 to TRBJ1-4, with TRBD1 identical over 12 bases. Germline assignment: CDR1 LNHDA and CDR2 SQIVND (reference sequence). There are 16 residues in the CDR3. Germline trimming cut 7 bases from V and 7 bases from J; bases unmatched to any gene: 10. The CDR3 DNA reads as TGTGCCAGTACCGGGACAGGGGGCCTAACGCGTGAAAAACTGTTTTTT. Protein product: CASTGTGGLTREKLFF.

The gene calls are TRBV6-5 and TRBJ2-7, with 7 bases fitting TRBD2. The V and J ends lost 4 bases and 0 bases, in that order; junction bases with no gene match: 6. Germline-derived CDR1 and CDR2 are MNHEY and SVGAGI. The CDR3 loop spans 15 amino acids. For the CDR3, the DNA is TGTGCCAGCAGTTCTCCAGCGGGGACCTCCTACGAGCAGTACTTC. Translated: CASSSPAGTSYEQYF.

This clone has only one observation. The chain combines TRBV7-3 with TRBJ2-1; the D is unclear. Per the germline V gene, CDR1 is SGHTA and CDR2 is FQGTGA. This CDR3 has 13 amino acids. V shed 5 bases and J shed 10 bases, with 15 bases lying between them. CDR3 amino acids: CASSLWDGREQFF. The CDR3 DNA reads as TGTGCCAGCAGCCTTTGGGATGGTCGGGAGCAGTTCTTC.

This clone showed up just once. The chain couples TRBV19 to TRBJ2-7, with unresolved D. Per germline, CDR1 LNHDA and CDR2 SQIVND (reference sequence). Trimming left V 5 bases short and J 5 bases short, with 10 bases between. The CDR3 covers 12 residues. The DNA for the CDR3 is TGTGCCAGTAGTTCCAAGAGGAACGAGCAGTACTTC. Translating gives CASSSKRNEQYF.

The genes are TRBV2 and TRBJ2-1; no firm D call. This CDR3 comprises 13 residues. Germline CDR1 and CDR2: SNHLY and FYNNEI. V was pared by 6 bases and J by 5 bases, with 11 bases between. The CDR3 DNA sequence: TGTGCCAGCAGGAAAGAACTGAACAATGAGCAGTTCTTC. It encodes CASRKELNNEQFF.

This chain joins TRBV2 and TRBJ1-6, with a possible D match to TRBD1 (6 bases). Germline loops: CDR1 SNHLY, CDR2 FYNNEI. This CDR3 comprises 14 residues. Trimming pared 7 bases from V and 0 bases from J, leaving 7 bases between. As DNA, the CDR3 is TGTGCCAGCAAAGGGGGCTCCTATAATTCACCCCTCCACTTT. Translated, it gives CASKGGSYNSPLHF.